This record concerns one T cell receptor beta chain sequence. Its antigen has not been determined. No quality values exist for individual bases; no much larger clone is one base distant. CDR3 length: 14 amino acids, cysteine to phenylalanine. The entry retains the CDR3 DNA only, 42 bases that are in frame from base 1. Trimming costs V 2 bases and J 5 bases, and their ends lie 10 bases apart. The record originates from a study of T cells after yellow fever vaccination (dated by TCRdb to between 2018 and 2021). The study in broad terms: The SMART-Seq v4 Ultra Low Input RNA kit was used to prepare libraries from fractions with low cell numbers. Bulk TCR alpha and beta repertoires were sequenced longitudinally to track T-cell clones before and after primary and booster YFV17D yellow fever vaccination. Two healthy male donors, one aged 18 to 29 and one aged 30 to 40 years, were included in the cohort. Blood was collected at multiple timepoints before and after primary and secondary immunization, and bulk PBMC replicates and cell subsets were isolated. Overall study outcomes, separate from this receptor: Because only a couple of donors were included in the study, the extent to which the findings can be generalized is limited. Because abundant contaminating clonotypes from the bulk population could be contained in FACS-sorted repertoires, computational filtering was required. The secondary T-cell response was found to be weaker but faster than the primary response, with a peak reached on day 5 rather than on day 15. A small share of clonotypes was detected in both CD4 and CD8 compartments, with the overlap likely arising from convergent recombination. After the booster, most clones that had expanded after primary vaccination were detected again (around 97% of CD4 and over 75% of CD8), suggesting broad maintenance of memory.

The meaning of the sample's treatment or condition label: live attenuated yellow fever vaccine strain. A standard Ficoll-Paque protocol was used to isolate PBMCs from peripheral blood. CD4 and CD8 T-cell fractions were isolated with Dynabeads CD4 and CD8 positive selection kits. TriZol was used to extract RNA from bulk PBMCs, from CD4 and CD8 fractions, and from dextramer-positive and dextramer-negative fractions. For sequencing, an Illumina NovaSeq 6000 was employed. Synthesis of TCR cDNA relied on 5'RACE template switching, a step that introduced a universal primer site along with unique molecular identifiers. Priming of cDNA synthesis was performed from both the TCR alpha and TCR beta constant segments. Libraries were amplified in two PCR steps, with sample barcodes and sequencing adapters added in the second step. Sequencing of libraries was done on Illumina HiSeq 2500 (2x100 bp) or NovaSeq (2x150 bp). Per the authors' processing: Reads were demultiplexed and collapsed into UMI consensus sequences with MIGEC, and V(D)J alignment was performed with MiXCR. Using edgeR on replicate PBMC samples, clonotypes were called vaccine-responding if FDR was below 0.01 and the log2 fold change was above 5 up to day 15. Bulk clonotypes were assigned CD4 or CD8 identity according to which sequenced CD4 or CD8 repertoire held them at higher abundance. TCRdb redid the processing of the public reads, applying fastp at Q25 and MiXCR, and retained in-frame beta chains. Rows are unified per CDR3 protein, each entry keeping the most common DNA and genes. The V and J calls shown here were made by TCRdb, not taken from the authors' results. In this sample the table shows approximately 260,000 distinct CDR3 sequences, about 5% of which occur a single time. The ten largest clones represent under 3.5% of the sample.

This clonotype was obtained from a man in his late teens or twenties who received the YFV17D yellow fever vaccine. The chain couples TRBV12-3 or TRBV12-4 to TRBJ2-1; the D gene is not confidently resolved. Sequenced here: CD4+ T cells sorted from PBMCs, sampled on the day of the yellow fever booster vaccination. The nucleotide sequence reads TGTGCCAGCAGTTTATGGCAGACCAACAATGAGCAGTTCTTC. This is translated as CASSLWQTNNEQFF.